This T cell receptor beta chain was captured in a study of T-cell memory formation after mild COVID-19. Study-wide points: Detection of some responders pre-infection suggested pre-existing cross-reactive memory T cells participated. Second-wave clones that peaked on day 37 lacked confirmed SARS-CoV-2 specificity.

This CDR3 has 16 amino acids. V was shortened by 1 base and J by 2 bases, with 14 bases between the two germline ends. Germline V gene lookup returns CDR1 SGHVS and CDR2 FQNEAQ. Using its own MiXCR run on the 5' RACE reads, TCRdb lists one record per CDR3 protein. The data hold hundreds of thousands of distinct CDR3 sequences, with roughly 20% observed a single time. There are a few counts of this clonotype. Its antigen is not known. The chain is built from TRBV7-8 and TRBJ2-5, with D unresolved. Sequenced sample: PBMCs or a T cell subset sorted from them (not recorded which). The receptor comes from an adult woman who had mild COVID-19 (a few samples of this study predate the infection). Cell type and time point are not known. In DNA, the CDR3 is TGTGCCAGCAGCTTAGGCCCGGGCGGCCTACAAGAGACCCAGTACTTC. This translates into CASSLGPGGLQETQYF.